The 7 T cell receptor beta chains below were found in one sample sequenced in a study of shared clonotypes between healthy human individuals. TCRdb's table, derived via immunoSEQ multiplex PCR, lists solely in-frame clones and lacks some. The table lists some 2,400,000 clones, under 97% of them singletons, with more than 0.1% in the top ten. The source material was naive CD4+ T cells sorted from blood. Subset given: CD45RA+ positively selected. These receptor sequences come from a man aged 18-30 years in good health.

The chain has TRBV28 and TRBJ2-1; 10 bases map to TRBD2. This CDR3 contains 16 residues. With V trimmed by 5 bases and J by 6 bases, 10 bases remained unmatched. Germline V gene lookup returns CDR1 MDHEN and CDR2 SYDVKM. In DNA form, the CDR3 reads TGTGCCAGCAGTGTTCCCGGGACTAGCGTGGCCAATGAGCAGTTCTTC. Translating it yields CASSVPGTSVANEQFF.

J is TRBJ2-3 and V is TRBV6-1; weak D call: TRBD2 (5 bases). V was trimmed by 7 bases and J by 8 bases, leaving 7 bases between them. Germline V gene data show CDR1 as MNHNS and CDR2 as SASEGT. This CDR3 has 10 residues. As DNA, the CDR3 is TGTGCCAGCATGGAGGCTACGCAGTATTTT. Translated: CASMEATQYF.

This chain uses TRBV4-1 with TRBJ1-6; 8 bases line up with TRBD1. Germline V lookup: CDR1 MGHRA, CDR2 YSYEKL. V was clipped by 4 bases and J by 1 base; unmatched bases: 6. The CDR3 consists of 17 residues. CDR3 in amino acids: CASSLQGVGSYNSPLHF. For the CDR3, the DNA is TGCGCCAGCAGCCTACAGGGGGTGGGATCCTATAATTCACCCCTCCACTTT.

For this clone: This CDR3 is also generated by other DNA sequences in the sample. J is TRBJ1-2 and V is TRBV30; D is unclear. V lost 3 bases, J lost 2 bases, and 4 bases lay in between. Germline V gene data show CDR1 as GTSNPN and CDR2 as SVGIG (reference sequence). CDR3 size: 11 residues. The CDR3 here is CAWSTNYGYTF. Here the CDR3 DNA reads TGTGCCTGGAGCACAAACTATGGCTACACCTTC.

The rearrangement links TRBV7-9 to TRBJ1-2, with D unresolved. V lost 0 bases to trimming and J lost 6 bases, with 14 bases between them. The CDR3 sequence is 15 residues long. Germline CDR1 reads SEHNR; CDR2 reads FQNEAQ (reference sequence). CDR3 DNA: TGTGCCAGCAGCTTAGCGAGTCTCGGGAACGATGGCTACACCTTC. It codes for CASSLASLGNDGYTF.

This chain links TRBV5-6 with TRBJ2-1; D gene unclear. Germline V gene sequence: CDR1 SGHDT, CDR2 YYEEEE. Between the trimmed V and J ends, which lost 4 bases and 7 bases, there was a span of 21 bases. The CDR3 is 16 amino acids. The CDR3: CASSPWGLVQKNEQFF. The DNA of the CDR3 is TGTGCCAGCAGCCCCTGGGGTCTAGTTCAAAAAAATGAGCAGTTCTTC.

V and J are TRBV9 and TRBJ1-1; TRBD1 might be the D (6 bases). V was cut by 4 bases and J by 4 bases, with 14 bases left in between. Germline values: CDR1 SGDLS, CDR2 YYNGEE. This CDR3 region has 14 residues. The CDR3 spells CASSTGMRGTEAFF. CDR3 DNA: TGTGCCAGCAGCACAGGGATGAGAGGCACTGAAGCTTTCTTT. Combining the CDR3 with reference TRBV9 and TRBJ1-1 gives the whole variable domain DSGVTQTPKHLITATGQRVTLRCSPRSGDLSVYWYQQSLDQGLQFLIQYYNGEERAKGNILERFSAQQFPDLHSELNLSSLELGDSALYFCASSTGMRGTEAFFGQGTRLTVV.